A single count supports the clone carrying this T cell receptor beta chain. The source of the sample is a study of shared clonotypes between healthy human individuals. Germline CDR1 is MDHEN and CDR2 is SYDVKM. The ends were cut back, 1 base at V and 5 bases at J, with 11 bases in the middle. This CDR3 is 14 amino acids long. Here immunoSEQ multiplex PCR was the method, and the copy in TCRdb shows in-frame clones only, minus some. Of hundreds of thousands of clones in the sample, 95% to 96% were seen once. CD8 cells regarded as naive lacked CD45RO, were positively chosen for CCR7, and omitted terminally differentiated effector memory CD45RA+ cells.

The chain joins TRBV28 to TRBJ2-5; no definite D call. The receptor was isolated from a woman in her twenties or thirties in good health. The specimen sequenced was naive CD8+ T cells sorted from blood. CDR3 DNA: TGTGCCAGCAGTTTATCTGGGTTGGGGGAGACCCAGTACTTC. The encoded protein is CASSLSGLGETQYF.